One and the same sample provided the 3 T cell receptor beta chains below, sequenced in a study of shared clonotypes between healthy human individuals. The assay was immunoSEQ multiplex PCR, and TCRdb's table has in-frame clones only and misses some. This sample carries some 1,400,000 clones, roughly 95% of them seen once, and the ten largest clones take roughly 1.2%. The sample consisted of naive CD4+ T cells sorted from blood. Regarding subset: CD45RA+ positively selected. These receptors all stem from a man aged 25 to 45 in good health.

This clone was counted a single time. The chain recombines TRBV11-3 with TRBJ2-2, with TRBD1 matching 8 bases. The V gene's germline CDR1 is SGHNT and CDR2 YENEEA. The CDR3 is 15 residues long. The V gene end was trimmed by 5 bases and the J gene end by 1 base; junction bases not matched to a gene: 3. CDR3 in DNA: TGTGCCAGCAGCCGGACAGGGTTGAACACCGGGGAGCTGTTTTTT. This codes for CASSRTGLNTGELFF.

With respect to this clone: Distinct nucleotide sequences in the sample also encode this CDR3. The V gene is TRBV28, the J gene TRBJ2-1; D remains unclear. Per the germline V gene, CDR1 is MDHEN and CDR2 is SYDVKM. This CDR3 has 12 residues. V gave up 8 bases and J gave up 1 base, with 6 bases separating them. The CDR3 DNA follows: TGTGCCAGCTCAGGATCCTACAATGAGCAGTTCTTC. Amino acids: CASSGSYNEQFF.

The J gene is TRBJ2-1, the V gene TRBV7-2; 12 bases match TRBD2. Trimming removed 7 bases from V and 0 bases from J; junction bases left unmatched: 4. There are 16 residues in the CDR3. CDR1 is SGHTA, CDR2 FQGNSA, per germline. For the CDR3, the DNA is TGTGCCAGCAAACTAGCGGGGGGCAGCTCCTACAATGAGCAGTTCTTC. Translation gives CASKLAGGSSYNEQFF. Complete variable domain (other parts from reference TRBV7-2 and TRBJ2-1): GAGVSQSPSNKVTEKGKDVELRCDPISGHTALYWYRQSLGQGLEFLIYFQGNSAPDKSGLPSDRFSAERTGGSVSTLTIQRTQQEDSAVYLCASKLAGGSSYNEQFFGPGTRLTVL.